The 8 T cell receptor beta chains below all came from one sample that was sequenced in a study of cytomegalovirus exposure and HLA in healthy donors. PCR involved 60 Vbeta and 13 Jbeta primers. The assay was immunoSEQ multiplex PCR, and TCRdb's table has in-frame clones only and misses some. Among under 150,000 clones listed, over 70% were seen once. Sequencing was done on a sample of PBMCs. Source of these receptors: a woman aged 18-29 years in good health and CMV-seronegative.

This sequence joins TRBV6-1 and TRBJ2-1, with 7 bases fitting TRBD2. This CDR3 has 12 amino acids. Looked up from germline, CDR1 is MNHNS and CDR2 is SASEGT. V gave up 5 bases and J gave up 12 bases; unmatched junction bases: 7. The CDR3 sequence is CASSTGASGQFF. The CDR3 nucleotides are TGTGCCAGCAGTACCGGGGCTAGCGGGCAGTTCTTC.

The rearrangement links TRBV30 to TRBJ2-3; tentatively, D is TRBD2 (7 bases). This CDR3 comprises 16 residues. The germline gives CDR1 GTSNPN, CDR2 SVGIG (reference sequence). Trimming took 3 bases from V and 0 from J, leaving 16 bases between them. CDR3 nucleotide sequence: TGTGCCTGGAGGGATGGGGGGGGGCCTAGCACAGATACGCAGTATTTT. This sequence encodes CAWRDGGGPSTDTQYF.

The chain combines TRBV27 with TRBJ2-7; TRBD2 matches 10 bases. This CDR3 spans 15 amino acids. Germline V CDR1 and CDR2: MNHEY, SMNVEV (reference sequence). V gave up 5 bases and J gave up 2 bases; unmatched junction bases: 6. CDR3 sequence reads: CASSGLGLATYEQYF. CDR3 coding DNA: TGTGCCAGCAGTGGTTTGGGACTAGCGACCTACGAGCAGTACTTC.

This clone was seen a few times. The chain joins TRBV30 to TRBJ2-3; tentatively, D is TRBD2 (6 bases). Germline CDR1 and CDR2: GTSNPN and SVGIG (reference sequence). Trimming pared 2 bases from V and 5 bases from J, leaving 11 bases between. The CDR3 runs to 13 residues. In DNA, the CDR3 is TGTGCCTGGAGTCCGTGGGGGGTAGATACGCAGTATTTT. It translates to CAWSPWGVDTQYF.

This clone was detected only a few times. The CDR3 DNA reads TGCGCCAGCAACCCCGGGACTCACAATGAGCAGTTCTTC. As protein: CASNPGTHNEQFF. The rearrangement uses TRBV10-2 and TRBJ2-1, with TRBD2 as a possible D gene (6 bases). V was pared by 7 bases and J by 5 bases, with 12 bases between. The CDR3 totals 13 residues. The germline gives CDR1 WSHSY, CDR2 SAAADI.

V is TRBV30 and J is TRBJ1-2; perhaps TRBD1 as D (5 bases). CDR3 length equals 13 residues. Deletions cut 2 bases from V and 5 bases from J, with 12 bases between. CDR1 is GTSNPN and CDR2 is SVGIG in the germline V gene (reference sequence). This CDR3 reads CAWSSFSGYGYTF. CDR3 bases: TGTGCCTGGAGTTCATTTTCAGGGTATGGCTACACCTTC.

This clone was observed a single time. V and J are TRBV7-9 and TRBJ2-1; TRBD1 agrees at 7 bases. Germline V gene sequence: CDR1 SEHNR, CDR2 FQNEAQ (reference sequence). J gave up 10 bases and V 3 bases, and 6 bases lay outside the gene matches. The CDR3 runs to 13 residues. CDR3 bases: TGTGCCAGCAGCTTTCGACAGGGAAAAGAGCAGTTCTTC. Amino acid sequence: CASSFRQGKEQFF.

The gene calls are TRBV5-6 and TRBJ2-3, with a weak D call TRBD1 (6 bases). The CDR3 totals 15 residues. The V gene lost 2 bases and the J gene lost 10 bases, with 20 bases spanning the gap. The germline V gene encodes CDR1 SGHDT and CDR2 YYEEEE. The CDR3 loop reads CASSFPGDPQRAQYF. CDR3 nucleotides: TGTGCCAGCAGCTTCCCAGGGGACCCTCAAAGGGCGCAGTATTTT.